The 22 T cell receptor beta chains below all came from one sample that was sequenced in a study of cytomegalovirus exposure and HLA in healthy donors. The PCR had 60 Vbeta and 13 Jbeta primers. Assay: immunoSEQ multiplex PCR; the TCRdb copy retains only in-frame clones and omits some. The sample yields 180,000 or so clones, around 80% seen once. Material: PBMCs. The receptor set was obtained from a man between 18 and 29 years old in good health and CMV-seronegative.

The chain recombines TRBV2 with TRBJ2-6; 7 positions agree with TRBD1. V lost 6 bases to trimming and J lost 4 bases; unmatched junction nucleotides: 6. This CDR3 has 15 amino acids. Germline V gene data show CDR1 as SNHLY and CDR2 as FYNNEI. The CDR3 sequence: CASRLQGSGANVLTF. CDR3 coding DNA: TGTGCCAGCAGATTACAGGGGTCGGGGGCCAACGTCCTGACTTTC.

This clone was detected only once. One junction end disagrees with the germline gene, perhaps due to a read error. This sequence joins TRBV7-9 and TRBJ1-2; maybe TRBD1 (6 bases). This CDR3 has 15 residues. The germline V gene encodes CDR1 SEHNR and CDR2 FQNEAQ (reference sequence). The CDR3, as DNA: TGTTCCAGCAGCTTAGGTGGGGGCGCGGACTATGGCTACACCTTC. Protein sequence: CSSSLGGGADYGYTF.

This clone was seen just once. The chain has TRBV30 and TRBJ1-2, with 8 nucleotides matching TRBD1. This CDR3 comprises 14 residues. The J segment lost 3 bases and the V segment lost 2 bases, leaving 5 bases of the junction unmatched. The germline V gene has CDR1 GTSNPN and CDR2 SVGIG (reference sequence). CDR3 DNA: TGTGCCTGGAGTTACTCAGGGGGCGACTATGGCTACACCTTC. This sequence encodes CAWSYSGGDYGYTF.

This clone has just a few counts. V is TRBV14 and J is TRBJ2-1, with 13 bases that match TRBD2. The germline gives CDR1 SGHDN, CDR2 FVKESK. The V gene end was trimmed by 4 bases and the J gene end by 8 bases; junction bases not matched to a gene: 5. This CDR3 comprises 15 residues. CDR3 region: CASSPGTSGVYEQFF. CDR3 sequence (DNA): TGTGCCAGCAGCCCCGGGACTAGCGGGGTCTATGAGCAGTTCTTC.

V is TRBV30 and J is TRBJ1-4, with TRBD1 matching 7 bases. The CDR3 runs 16 residues. The ends lost 1 base at V and 1 base at J; junction bases unmatched: 6. Germline CDR1 is GTSNPN and CDR2 is SVGIG (reference sequence). For the CDR3, the DNA is TGTGCCTGGAGTGGAGGGGGCGCCGGAACTAATGAAAAACTGTTTTTT. Protein product: CAWSGGGAGTNEKLFF.

The rearrangement links TRBV30 to TRBJ2-1; 12 nucleotides agree with TRBD2. After removal of 0 bases from V and 8 bases from J, the junction contained 8 bases not matched to a gene. The germline V gene encodes CDR1 GTSNPN and CDR2 SVGIG (reference sequence). This CDR3 is 16 amino acids long. For the CDR3, the DNA is TGTGCCTGGAGTGTGGTACTAGCGGGAGGAGTCGATGAGCAGTTCTTC. Translated, it gives CAWSVVLAGGVDEQFF.

A single count supports this clone. The rearrangement joins TRBV27 to TRBJ2-3; 13 bases map to TRBD2. The CDR3 runs 18 residues. With V trimmed by 4 bases and J by 2 bases, 9 bases remained unmatched. Germline V lookup: CDR1 MNHEY, CDR2 SMNVEV (reference sequence). CDR3 bases: TGTGCCAGCAGTTCTCCGGGACTAGCGGGGAGATTCACAGATACGCAGTATTTT. Its protein product is CASSSPGLAGRFTDTQYF.

The chain carries TRBV11-1 and TRBJ1-1, with TRBD1 matching 9 bases. V dropped 8 bases and J dropped 4; count of bases not matched to a gene: 8. The CDR3 runs 14 residues. Germline V gives CDR1 SGHAT, CDR2 FQDESV (reference sequence). The CDR3 here is CASAGTGRSTEAFF. Here the CDR3 DNA reads TGTGCCAGCGCGGGGACAGGGAGGAGCACTGAAGCTTTCTTT.

V and J are TRBV5-5 and TRBJ1-2; D is unresolved. V lost 4 bases and J lost 8, with 15 bases in between. CDR3 length: 13 amino acids. In germline, CDR1 is SGHKS, CDR2 YYEKEE (reference sequence). Here the CDR3 reads CASSSASGSGYTF. CDR3 nucleotides: TGTGCCAGCAGCAGCGCTAGTGGGTCCGGCTACACCTTC.

This chain uses TRBV13 with TRBJ2-2, with a tentative D call TRBD2 (5 bases). Germline loops: CDR1 PRHDT, CDR2 FYEKMQ (reference sequence). Trimming removed 3 bases from V and 0 bases from J, with 14 bases in between. The CDR3 sequence is 17 residues long. CDR3 region: CASSLEKLLANTGELFF. Written as DNA, the CDR3 is TGTGCCAGCAGCTTGGAGAAGCTACTAGCGAACACCGGGGAGCTGTTTTTT.

The sample holds a few counts of this clone. The CDR3 DNA follows: TGTGCCAGCAGCTTAAGGACTGACTATGGCTACACCTTC. Its protein product is CASSLRTDYGYTF. The chain is built from TRBV7-2 and TRBJ1-2, with D unresolved. CDR1 is SGHTA and CDR2 is FQGNSA in the germline V gene. This CDR3 has 13 residues. The germline V and J ends were trimmed by 2 bases and 3 bases, with 7 bases remaining between them.

This clone was picked up a small number of times. The J gene is TRBJ2-7, the V gene TRBV6-5; 7 nucleotides align to TRBD1. Trimming cost V 4 bases and J 1 base; bases outside gene matches: 4. The germline CDR1 and CDR2 sequences are MNHEY and SVGAGI. The CDR3 sequence is 14 residues long. The CDR3 nucleotides are TGTGCCAGCAGTTTCGAGACAGGGTCCTACGAGCAGTACTTC. Translating gives CASSFETGSYEQYF.

The chain carries TRBV13 and TRBJ2-7, with D perhaps TRBD1 (6 bases). CDR3 size: 14 residues. V was cut by 0 bases and J by 3 bases, with 9 bases left in between. CDR1 PRHDT and CDR2 FYEKMQ come from the germline V gene (reference sequence). In DNA, the CDR3 is TGTGCCAGCAGCTTAGGCGGGACACGCTACGAGCAGTACTTC. As protein: CASSLGGTRYEQYF.

CDR3 in amino acids: CAWRRLAGSYEQYF. CDR3 DNA sequence: TGTGCCTGGAGACGACTAGCGGGGAGCTACGAGCAGTACTTC. This chain links TRBV30 with TRBJ2-7, with 11 bases fitting TRBD2. V shed 3 bases, J shed 3 bases, and the junction held 4 bases outside the gene matches. The germline V gene encodes CDR1 GTSNPN and CDR2 SVGIG (reference sequence). The CDR3 loop spans 14 amino acids. The full variable domain, with the rest looked up from reference TRBV30 and TRBJ2-7, is SQTIHQWPATLVQPVGSPLSLECTVEGTSNPNLYWYRQAAGRGLQLLFYSVGIGQISSEVPQNLSASRPQDRQFILSSKKLLLSDSGFYLCAWRRLAGSYEQYFGPGTRLTVT.

The chain joins TRBV18 to TRBJ2-3; TRBD1 matches at 7 bases. This CDR3 has 16 amino acids. J gave up 0 bases and V 5 bases, and 8 bases lay outside the gene matches. The germline CDR1 and CDR2 sequences are KGHSH and LQKENI. This CDR3 is CASSVLEQGSTDTQYF. The CDR3, as DNA: TGTGCCAGCTCAGTATTGGAACAGGGGAGCACAGATACGCAGTATTTT.

CDR3 bases: TGCGCCAGCAGCTGGGGATCCGGGACTAGCGGCACCTACGAGCAGTACTTC. Translated: CASSWGSGTSGTYEQYF. The rearrangement uses TRBV5-1 and TRBJ2-7, with TRBD2 matching 11 bases. J gave up 2 bases and V 3 bases, and 10 bases lay outside the gene matches. The CDR3 spans 17 residues. Germline CDR1 is SGHRS and CDR2 is YFSETQ. Full variable domain (rest looked up from reference TRBV5-1 and TRBJ2-7): KAGVTQTPRYLIKTRGQQVTLSCSPISGHRSVSWYQQTPGQGLQFLFEYFSETQRNKGNFPGRFSGRQFSNSRSEMNVSTLELGDSALYLCASSWGSGTSGTYEQYFGPGTRLTVT.

CDR3 amino acids: CASSLWWTGGGANVLTF. The DNA of the CDR3 is TGTGCCAGCAGTTTATGGTGGACGGGCGGGGGGGCCAACGTCCTGACTTTC. V usage is TRBV27 and J usage is TRBJ2-6; maybe TRBD2 (5 bases). Trimming removed 1 base from V and 4 bases from J, with 14 bases in between. The CDR3 spans 17 residues. Germline values: CDR1 MNHEY, CDR2 SMNVEV (reference sequence).

This sequence joins TRBV29-1 and TRBJ2-5; the match to TRBD2 covers 10 bases. J lost 5 bases, V lost 1 base, and 1 base had no gene match. The CDR3 has 13 residues. CDR1 and CDR2 (germline): SQVTM, ANQGSEA. The CDR3 coding sequence is TGCAGCGTTGAAGTACTAGCGGGGGAGACCCAGTACTTC. Its translation is CSVEVLAGETQYF.

V usage is TRBV30 and J usage is TRBJ1-3, with a tentative D call TRBD1 (5 bases). The CDR3 is 15 residues long. Germline CDR1 and CDR2: GTSNPN and SVGIG (reference sequence). V dropped 2 bases and J dropped 2 bases, with 13 bases sitting between them. The DNA of the CDR3 is TGTGCCTGGAGTATCATGGGGGGACCTGGAAACACCATATATTTT. This sequence encodes CAWSIMGGPGNTIYF.

J is TRBJ2-3 and V is TRBV7-9; TRBD2 matches at 12 bases. V lost 4 bases to trimming and J lost 7 bases; unmatched junction nucleotides: 6. The CDR3 is 15 amino acids. The germline CDR1 and CDR2 sequences are SEHNR and FQNEAQ (reference sequence). CDR3: CASSSLAGGRNTQYF. DNA of the CDR3: TGTGCCAGCAGCTCCCTAGCGGGGGGGCGAAATACGCAGTATTTT.

This chain connects TRBV27 to TRBJ2-7; TRBD2 might be the D (6 bases). This CDR3 spans 15 amino acids. CDR1 is MNHEY and CDR2 is SMNVEV in the germline V gene (reference sequence). With 4 bases removed from V and 6 bases from J, the gap between germline ends came to 19 bases. DNA for the CDR3: TGTGCCAGCAGTTCCCTCGGGGGAGCCCCGGGCGAGCAGTACTTC. Translated: CASSSLGGAPGEQYF.

The chain links TRBV19 to TRBJ1-1; D remains unclear. With 5 bases removed from V and 7 bases from J, the gap between germline ends came to 8 bases. This CDR3 region has 11 residues. Germline V lookup: CDR1 LNHDA, CDR2 SQIVND (reference sequence). CDR3 sequence reads: CASSGRDEAFF. DNA of the CDR3: TGTGCCAGTAGTGGGAGGGATGAAGCTTTCTTT.